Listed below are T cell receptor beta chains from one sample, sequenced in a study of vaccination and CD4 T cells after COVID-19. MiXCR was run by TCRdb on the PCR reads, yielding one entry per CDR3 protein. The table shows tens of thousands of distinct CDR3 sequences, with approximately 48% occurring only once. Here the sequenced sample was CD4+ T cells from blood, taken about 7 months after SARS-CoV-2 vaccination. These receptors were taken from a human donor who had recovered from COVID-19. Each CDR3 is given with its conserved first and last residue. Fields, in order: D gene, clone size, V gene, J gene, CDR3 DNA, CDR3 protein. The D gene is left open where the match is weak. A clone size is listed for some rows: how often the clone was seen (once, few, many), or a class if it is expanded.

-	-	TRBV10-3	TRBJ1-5	TGTGCCATCAGTGATAGGTGGGGCAATCAGCCCCAGCATTTT	CAISDRWGNQPQHF
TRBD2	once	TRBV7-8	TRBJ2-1	TGTGCCAGCAGCTTACCCCTGCTAGCGGGAGAGCTAGGTGAGCAGTTCTTC	CASSLPLLAGELGEQFF
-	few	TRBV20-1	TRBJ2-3	TGCAGTGCTAGCACGATTACAGATACGCAGTATTTT	CSASTITDTQYF
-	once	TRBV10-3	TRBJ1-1	TGTGCCACCAAAAGATCGACAGAAATGAACACTGAAGCTTTCTTT	CATKRSTEMNTEAFF
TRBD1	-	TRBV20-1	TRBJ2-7	TGCAGTGCGCCCTTCCGGGACAGACCCTACGAGCAGTACTTC	CSAPFRDRPYEQYF
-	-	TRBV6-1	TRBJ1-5	TGTGCCAGCAGCCCGAGGGGGATAGGCAATCAGCCCCAGCATTTT	CASSPRGIGNQPQHF
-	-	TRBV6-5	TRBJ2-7	TGTGCCAGCAGTTGGCAGGGTCCTTCCTACGAGCAGTACTTC	CASSWQGPSYEQYF
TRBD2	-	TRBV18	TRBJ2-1	TGTGCCAGCTCACCACCGGAATTACTAGCGGGGTACAATGAGCAGTTCTTC	CASSPPELLAGYNEQFF
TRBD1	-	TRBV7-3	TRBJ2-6	TGTGCCAGCAGCTTCCAGGGGGCGTTCTCTGGGGCCAACGTCCTGACTTTC	CASSFQGAFSGANVLTF
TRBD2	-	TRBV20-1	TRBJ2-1	TGCAGTGCTAGCCGGGGCCGGGGGGGTGAGCAGTTCTTC	CSASRGRGGEQFF
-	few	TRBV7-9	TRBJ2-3	TGTGCCAGCAGCCAATCAGGATCAGATACGCAGTATTTT	CASSQSGSDTQYF
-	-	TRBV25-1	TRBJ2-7	TGTGCCAGCAGTGACTCCTACGAGCAGTACTTC	CASSDSYEQYF
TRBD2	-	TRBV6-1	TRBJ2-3	TGTGCCAGCAGGACTAGCGGCACAGATACGCAGTATTTT	CASRTSGTDTQYF
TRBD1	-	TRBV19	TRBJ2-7	TGTGCCAGTAGTAGGACAGGGGCAAGCTCCTACGAGCAGTACTTC	CASSRTGASSYEQYF
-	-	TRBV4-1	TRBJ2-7	TGCGCCAGCAGCGCGAGAAAAGGAGGGCCGGAGTCGTACGAGCAGTACTTC	CASSARKGGPESYEQYF
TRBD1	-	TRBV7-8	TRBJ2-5	TGTGCCAGCAGCGAAGACAGGGGACGGCAAGAGACCCAGTACTTC	CASSEDRGRQETQYF
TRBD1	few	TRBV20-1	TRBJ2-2	TGCAGTGCTCGCCCGTCGGACAGGGCGAACACCGGGGAGCTGTTTTTT	CSARPSDRANTGELFF
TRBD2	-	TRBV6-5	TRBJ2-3	TGTGCCAGCAGTTTAATGAACGGCGGGAGGGTTGGAGATACGCAGTATTTT	CASSLMNGGRVGDTQYF
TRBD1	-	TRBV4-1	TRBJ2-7	TGCGCCAGCAGCATAACCCGTGAGGACAGGACCTACGAGCAGTACTTC	CASSITREDRTYEQYF
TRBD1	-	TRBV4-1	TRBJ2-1	TGCGCCAGCAGCCAAGCTAGTGGAGGGACAGGGCTGTACAATGAGCAGTTCTTC	CASSQASGGTGLYNEQFF
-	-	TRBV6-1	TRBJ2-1	TGTGCCAGCAGTAGGGACCGACTAAGGGAGCAGTTCTTC	CASSRDRLREQFF
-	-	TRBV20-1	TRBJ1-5	TGCAGTGCTAGTAGTCAGCCAAATAGCAATCAGCCCCAGCATTTT	CSASSQPNSNQPQHF
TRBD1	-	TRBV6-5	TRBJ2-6	TGTGCCAGCAGTTACTCGCCGGGACAGGGGACCTCCTCTGGGGCCAACGTCCTGACTTTC	CASSYSPGQGTSSGANVLTF
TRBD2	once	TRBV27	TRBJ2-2	TGTGCCAGCAGTGTCGGACTAGCGCCGGGCGAGCTGTTTTTT	CASSVGLAPGELFF
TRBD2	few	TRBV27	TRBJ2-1	TGTGCCAGCAGTTATGATAGGGGGCTAGCGGGAGGCGAACAGTTCTTC	CASSYDRGLAGGEQFF
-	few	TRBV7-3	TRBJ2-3	TGTGCCAGCAGCCTCTCCCCAGCAATAGATACGCAGTATTTT	CASSLSPAIDTQYF
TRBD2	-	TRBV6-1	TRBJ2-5	TGTGCCAGCAGCGGAAACGGACTAGCGGGAACAGAGACCCAGTACTTC	CASSGNGLAGTETQYF
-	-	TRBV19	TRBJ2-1	TGTGCCAGTAGTATAGCAGTAGTAGGTGAGCAGTTCTTC	CASSIAVVGEQFF
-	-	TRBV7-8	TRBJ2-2	TGTGCCAGCAGCTTAGCCCAGGTTACCGGGGAGCTGTTTTTT	CASSLAQVTGELFF
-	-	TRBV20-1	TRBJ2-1	TGCAGTGCTAGGTTGACGGATGAGCAGTTCTTC	CSARLTDEQFF
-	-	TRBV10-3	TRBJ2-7	TGTGCCATCAGTGAAGCGGGCGGGATGGTCCCCTACGAGCAGTACTTC	CAISEAGGMVPYEQYF
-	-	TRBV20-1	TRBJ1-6	TGCAGTGCTAAACCGCCAGGCCAATTTTATAATTCACCCCTCCACTTT	CSAKPPGQFYNSPLHF
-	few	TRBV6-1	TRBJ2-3	TGTGCCAGCAGTAAGGCTAGACAGGCTCCCCCAGATACGCAGTATTTT	CASSKARQAPPDTQYF
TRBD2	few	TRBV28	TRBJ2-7	TGTGCCAGCAGCCGAACCGGGACTAGATCCTACGAGCAGTACTTC	CASSRTGTRSYEQYF
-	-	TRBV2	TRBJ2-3	TGTGCCAGCCAAGATGCATTCACAGATACGCAGTATTTT	CASQDAFTDTQYF
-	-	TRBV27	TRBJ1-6	TGTGCCAGCAGGCTCCAGGGCCTTTCTAATTCACCCCTCCACTTT	CASRLQGLSNSPLHF
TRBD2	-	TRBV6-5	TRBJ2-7	TGTGCCAGCAGTTACAGTCTCGGGACTAGCGCTAACTACGAGCAGTACTTC	CASSYSLGTSANYEQYF
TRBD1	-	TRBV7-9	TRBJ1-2	TGTGCCAGCAGCTCTCCGGGACAGGGGATTGGCTACACCTTC	CASSSPGQGIGYTF
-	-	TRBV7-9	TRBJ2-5	TGTGCCAGCAGCCTAAGGGGTGTGAGGGGATCAGAGACCCAGTACTTC	CASSLRGVRGSETQYF
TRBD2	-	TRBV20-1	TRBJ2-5	TGCAGTGCTAGAGATGGGGGACTAGCGGGAGGGATCCCCCAGGCCCAGTACTTC	CSARDGGLAGGIPQAQYF
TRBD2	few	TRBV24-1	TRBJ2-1	TGTGCCACCAGTGACCGAGGACTAGCGGGAGGATTGCAGTTCTTC	CATSDRGLAGGLQFF
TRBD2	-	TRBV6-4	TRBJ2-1	TGTGCCAGCAGTGACTCGGGGGGAGGGCACAATGAGCAGTTCTTC	CASSDSGGGHNEQFF
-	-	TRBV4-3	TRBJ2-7	TGCGCCAGCAGCCAATCTGGGGTAGGGCTCGAGCAGTACTTC	CASSQSGVGLEQYF
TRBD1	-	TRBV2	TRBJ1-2	TGTGCCAGCAGGGGCAGGGGGTATGGCTACACCTTC	CASRGRGYGYTF
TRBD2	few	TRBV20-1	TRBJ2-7	TGCAGTGCTAGAGGTGGGACTACCGCCTACGAGCAGTACTTC	CSARGGTTAYEQYF
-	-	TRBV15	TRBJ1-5	TGTGCCACCAGCAGAGAAGGGGAGGAGGCGGATATATTCAATCAGCCCCAGCATTTT	CATSREGEEADIFNQPQHF